This T cell receptor beta chain was recorded in a study of OX40 agonist ivuxolimab in advanced cancers. General observations from the study: Those patients achieving a partial response at 0.1-3.0 mg/kg showed among the lowest clonal expansion. Clonal expansion by week 6 occurred in CD4+ and CD8+ blood T cells (at 0.1 to 3.0 mg/kg).

Trimming pared 1 base from V and 1 base from J, leaving 7 bases between. The V gene's germline CDR1 is MDHEN and CDR2 SYDVKM. The CDR3 consists of 14 residues. With respect to this clone: Its antigen is unidentified.

TCRdb keeps only in-frame clones here, not all; method: immunoSEQ multiplex PCR. The table shows 50,000 to 70,000 clones, with nearly 95% occurring only once. The sequences come from CD4+ or CD8+ T cells sorted from blood, collected in a trial of the OX40 agonist ivuxolimab. This TCR was recovered from an adult with an advanced solid tumor such as melanoma, head and neck, liver or kidney cancer. The chain employs TRBV28 and TRBJ1-1; no reliable D call. Here the CDR3 reads CASSLSQRNTEAFF. The CDR3 coding sequence is TGTGCCAGCAGTTTATCACAGAGGAACACTGAAGCTTTCTTT.